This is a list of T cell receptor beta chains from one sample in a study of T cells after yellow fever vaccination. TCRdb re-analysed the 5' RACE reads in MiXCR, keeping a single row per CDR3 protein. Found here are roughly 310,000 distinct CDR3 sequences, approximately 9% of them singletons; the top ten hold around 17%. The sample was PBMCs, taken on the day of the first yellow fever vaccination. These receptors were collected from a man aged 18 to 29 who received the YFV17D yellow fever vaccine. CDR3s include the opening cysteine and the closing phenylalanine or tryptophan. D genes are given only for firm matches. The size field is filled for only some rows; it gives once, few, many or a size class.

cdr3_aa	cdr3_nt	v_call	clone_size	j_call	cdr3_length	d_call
CASSSASGGADGELFF	TGTGCCAGCAGCTCAGCTAGCGGGGGGGCCGACGGGGAGCTGTTTTTT	TRBV7-2	few	TRBJ2-2	16	TRBD2
CASSQGGRGYEQYF	TGCGCCAGCAGCCAAGGGGGTCGGGGTTACGAGCAGTACTTC	TRBV4-3	few	TRBJ2-7	14	NA
CASSLGQGKGNQPQHF	TGTGCCAGCAGCTTAGGACAGGGAAAAGGGAATCAGCCCCAGCATTTT	TRBV7-2	few	TRBJ1-5	16	TRBD1
CASRNGGREDTQYF	TGCGCCAGCAGGAACGGGGGCAGGGAGGATACGCAGTATTTT	TRBV5-1	many	TRBJ2-3	14	NA
CASATQGSETQYF	TGCGCCAGCGCGACTCAGGGTTCTGAGACCCAGTACTTC	TRBV5-1	many	TRBJ2-5	13	NA
CASSWVPASGAYEQYF	TGTGCCAGCAGCTGGGTGCCGGCTAGCGGGGCCTACGAGCAGTACTTC	TRBV5-4	NA	TRBJ2-7	16	TRBD2
CASSSYQGAGNEQFF	TGCGCCAGCAGCTCCTACCAGGGGGCGGGCAATGAGCAGTTCTTC	TRBV5-1	NA	TRBJ2-1	15	TRBD1
CASSQEWAGAAQETQYF	TGCGCCAGCAGCCAAGAGTGGGCGGGGGCCGCTCAAGAGACCCAGTACTTC	TRBV4-1	many	TRBJ2-5	17	NA
CASIPTEGYGYTF	TGTGCCAGTATCCCGACAGAAGGATATGGCTACACCTTC	TRBV19	few	TRBJ1-2	13	NA
CASSFWDSTGELSF	TGTGCCAGCAGCTTTTGGGACAGCACCGGGGAGCTGTCTTTT	TRBV7-6	once	TRBJ2-2	14	TRBD1
CSVREHENTEAFF	TGCAGCGTTCGGGAGCATGAGAACACTGAAGCTTTCTTT	TRBV29-1	NA	TRBJ1-1	13	NA
CASSFVHRGPGNTIYF	TGTGCCAGCAGTTTCGTCCACAGGGGGCCTGGAAACACCATATATTTT	TRBV12-3/TRBV12-4	NA	TRBJ1-3	16	TRBD1
CASSYSQGNGYTF	TGTGCCAGCAGTTACTCCCAGGGGAATGGCTACACCTTC	TRBV6-5	NA	TRBJ1-2	13	NA
CSATRPDRTYEQYF	TGCAGTGCTACCCGACCGGACAGAACCTACGAGCAGTACTTC	TRBV20-1	few	TRBJ2-7	14	NA
CASSVQGPNSPLHF	TGTGCCAGCAGTGTGCAGGGGCCCAATTCACCCCTCCACTTT	TRBV2	NA	TRBJ1-6	14	NA
CASSPSGFYGYTF	TGTGCCAGCAGTCCCTCGGGCTTTTATGGCTACACCTTC	TRBV27	NA	TRBJ1-2	13	NA
CAISRGQHNEKLFF	TGTGCCATCAGTCGGGGACAACATAATGAAAAACTGTTTTTT	TRBV10-3	few	TRBJ1-4	14	NA
CASSLEGEGREQYF	TGCGCCAGCAGCTTGGAAGGGGAGGGTCGAGAGCAGTACTTC	TRBV5-1	few	TRBJ2-7	14	TRBD2
CASSLIGQAGRVDTQYF	TGTGCCAGCAGTTTGATTGGGCAGGCTGGGAGGGTGGATACGCAGTATTTT	TRBV12-3/TRBV12-4	NA	TRBJ2-3	17	TRBD2
CASSPAGAGVAGELFF	TGCGCCAGCAGCCCAGCGGGGGCCGGCGTAGCCGGGGAGCTGTTTTTT	TRBV5-1	many	TRBJ2-2	16	TRBD2
CASSRNPGAVYEQYF	TGCGCCAGCAGCCGGAACCCGGGGGCGGTTTACGAGCAGTACTTC	TRBV5-1	NA	TRBJ2-7	15	NA
CASTRHEADYGYTF	TGTGCCAGTACCAGACACGAGGCGGACTATGGCTACACCTTC	TRBV19	NA	TRBJ1-2	14	NA
CASSHGTRQETQYF	TGTGCCAGCAGTCATGGGACACGTCAAGAGACCCAGTACTTC	TRBV12-3/TRBV12-4	few	TRBJ2-5	14	NA
CASSQTPRDHYGYTF	TGCGCCAGCAGCCAAACGCCCAGGGACCACTATGGCTACACCTTC	TRBV5-1	many	TRBJ1-2	15	NA
CASSTRGDHGYTF	TGTGCCAGCTCAACACGGGGGGATCATGGCTACACCTTC	TRBV12-3/TRBV12-4	NA	TRBJ1-2	13	NA
CASSMVVQETQYF	TGTGCCAGCAGCATGGTGGTCCAAGAGACCCAGTACTTC	TRBV7-2	many	TRBJ2-5	13	NA
CASRGLQFNSPLHF	TGTGCCAGCAGAGGTCTACAGTTTAATTCACCCCTCCACTTT	TRBV6-1	NA	TRBJ1-6	14	NA
CASSATGSYNSPLHF	TGTGCCAGCAGCGCTACTGGCTCCTATAATTCACCCCTCCACTTT	TRBV7-9	few	TRBJ1-6	15	NA
CAWSRSGNEQFF	TGTGCCTGGAGTCGAAGCGGCAATGAGCAGTTCTTC	TRBV30	NA	TRBJ2-1	12	NA
CASSQTHTIRAYTDTQYF	TGCGCCAGCAGCCAGACCCATACCATCCGGGCCTACACAGATACGCAGTATTTT	TRBV4-3	few	TRBJ2-3	18	NA
CASSLGLASTDTQYF	TGCGCCAGCAGCTTGGGTCTAGCGAGCACAGATACGCAGTATTTT	TRBV5-1	many	TRBJ2-3	15	NA
CASSLPRTNSPLHF	TGTGCCAGCAGTTTACCCAGGACCAATTCACCCCTCCACTTT	TRBV28	NA	TRBJ1-6	14	NA
CASRMYYGYTF	TGTGCCAGCAGGATGTACTATGGCTACACCTTC	TRBV12-3/TRBV12-4	NA	TRBJ1-2	11	NA
CASSPSPRQAYNEQFF	TGTGCCAGCAGCCCGAGTCCCCGGCAAGCCTACAATGAGCAGTTCTTC	TRBV11-2	many	TRBJ2-1	16	NA
CASSPGTGNTIYF	TGTGCCAGCAGTCCGGGTACTGGAAACACCATATATTTT	TRBV11-2	NA	TRBJ1-3	13	NA
CASSYSSAEAFF	TGTGCCAGCAGTTACTCTTCAGCTGAAGCTTTCTTT	TRBV6-2/TRBV6-3	NA	TRBJ1-1	12	NA
CASSHGQGPETQYF	TGTGCCAGCAGTCACGGACAGGGGCCAGAGACCCAGTACTTC	TRBV6-5	few	TRBJ2-5	14	TRBD1
CASSVAGLGYNEQFF	TGTGCCAGCAGCGTAGCGGGCCTGGGGTACAATGAGCAGTTCTTC	TRBV9	NA	TRBJ2-1	15	NA
CASTLGQRLDTQYF	TGTGCCAGCACCCTTGGGCAGCGCTTAGATACGCAGTATTTT	TRBV7-2	few	TRBJ2-3	14	NA
CSASAQTVSYNEQFF	TGCAGTGCTTCAGCCCAGACAGTCTCCTACAATGAGCAGTTCTTC	TRBV20-1	few	TRBJ2-1	15	NA
CASSSSGESTDTQYF	TGCGCCAGCAGTTCGAGCGGGGAGAGCACAGATACGCAGTATTTT	TRBV5-1	NA	TRBJ2-3	15	TRBD2
CASSTPGEIVYEQYF	TGTGCCAGCAGTACCCCGGGAGAGATTGTCTACGAGCAGTACTTC	TRBV6-2/TRBV6-3	NA	TRBJ2-7	15	NA
CASSQAPEALHF	TGCGCCAGCAGCCAAGCCCCCGAGGCCCTCCACTTT	TRBV4-1	NA	TRBJ1-6	12	NA
CSARDNKRGSRTDTQYF	TGCAGTGCTAGAGATAATAAACGAGGGTCTCGCACAGATACGCAGTATTTT	TRBV20-1	NA	TRBJ2-3	17	NA
CASKGDSNEKLFF	TGTGCCAGCAAGGGGGACTCTAATGAAAAACTGTTTTTT	TRBV12-3/TRBV12-4	few	TRBJ1-4	13	NA
CASRGTGGQETQYF	TGTGCCAGCAGAGGGACCGGGGGGCAAGAGACCCAGTACTTC	TRBV12-3/TRBV12-4	few	TRBJ2-5	14	TRBD2
CSARASKETYRISYNSPLHF	TGCAGTGCCCGTGCTTCAAAGGAGACCTACAGAATCTCCTATAATTCACCCCTCCACTTT	TRBV20-1	few	TRBJ1-6	20	NA
CASDRAYNSPLHF	TGTGCCAGCGACAGGGCTTATAATTCACCCCTCCACTTT	TRBV2	few	TRBJ1-6	13	TRBD1
CASSLLTSGGDTDTQYF	TGTGCCAGCAGCTTACTTACTAGCGGGGGAGATACAGATACGCAGTATTTT	TRBV7-9	NA	TRBJ2-3	17	TRBD2
CASSLNTPEAFF	TGCGCCAGCAGCTTGAATACCCCTGAAGCTTTCTTT	TRBV5-1	many	TRBJ1-1	12	NA
CASSLRPGTGDGYTF	TGTGCCAGCAGCCTTAGACCCGGGACAGGGGACGGCTACACCTTC	TRBV9	NA	TRBJ1-2	15	TRBD1
CASSLRGGGLTGELFF	TGTGCCAGCAGCTTGCGAGGCGGGGGGCTCACCGGGGAGCTGTTTTTT	TRBV5-4	NA	TRBJ2-2	16	TRBD2
CASSPRTGGYEQYF	TGTGCCAGCTCACCACGGACAGGGGGCTACGAGCAGTACTTC	TRBV18	few	TRBJ2-7	14	TRBD1
CASSQRDRVTDTQYF	TGCGCCAGCAGCCAAAGGGACAGGGTAACAGATACGCAGTATTTT	TRBV4-1	many	TRBJ2-3	15	TRBD1
CASSQMDRGIYGYTF	TGTGCCAGCAGCCAAATGGACAGGGGCATCTATGGCTACACCTTC	TRBV12-3/TRBV12-4	NA	TRBJ1-2	15	TRBD1
CASSLFSSNQPQHF	TGTGCCAGCAGCCTGTTTAGCTCCAATCAGCCCCAGCATTTT	TRBV5-5	few	TRBJ1-5	14	NA
CAISEQGRGYTF	TGTGCCATCAGTGAACAGGGACGGGGCTACACCTTC	TRBV10-3	NA	TRBJ1-2	12	NA